The following is a T cell receptor (beta chain) sequence with its context. Its antigen is not identified. This specimen comes from a study of cytomegalovirus exposure and HLA in healthy donors. Whole-study context: The 95 to 150 validation repertoires, a later analysis reported, used the same platform as the approximately 670 first-cohort repertoires. Study outcomes and limitations: Cytomegalovirus-associated status was assigned to 150 to 200 TCR beta chains. Rare TCR sequences predominated, though certain public TCRs were found in many donors.

CDR3 length: 15 residues. CDR1 SEHNR and CDR2 FQNEAQ come from the germline V gene (reference sequence). The ends were cut back, 2 bases at V and 1 base at J, with 11 bases in the middle. The donors were part of the validation cohort of around 110 subjects. That cohort was separate from the first cohort, which comprised about 730 subjects. Profiled with immunoSEQ multiplex PCR; TCRdb holds only in-frame clones, not every one. The sample contains over 100,000 clones, roughly 90% of which appear only once. Sequences were obtained from PBMCs. This clonotype was obtained from a man aged 25 to 45 in good health and CMV-seronegative. This chain uses TRBV7-9 with TRBJ1-1; D ambiguous. The CDR3 region has the DNA TGTGCCAGCAGCTTACTAGGTACCGAGAACACTGAAGCTTTCTTT. This translates into CASSLLGTENTEAFF.